Sequencing of this TCR beta chain was carried out in a study of long-term antiretroviral therapy in people with HIV. At survey level, the immunoSEQ assay was run in its v3.0 version. TCRdb keeps only in-frame clones here, not all; method: immunoSEQ multiplex PCR. The sample holds 10,000 to 15,000 clones, over 65% seen once. Roughly 0.85-11 million cryopreserved PBMC were held in samples before DNA extraction. Source: unsorted PBMCs, taken 1.3 years after starting antiretroviral therapy. This clonotype was obtained from a woman aged 18-30 years with HIV.

The CDR3 region is CASSLVGGEDEAFF. The CDR3, as DNA: TGTGCCAGCAGCTTAGTGGGCGGGGAGGATGAAGCTTTCTTT. The rearrangement joins TRBV7-9 to TRBJ1-1, with no clear D. V shed 1 base and J shed 7 bases, with 13 bases lying between them. Germline lookup yields CDR1 SEHNR and CDR2 FQNEAQ (reference sequence). CDR3 length: 14 residues. Filled out from reference TRBV7-9 and TRBJ1-1, the complete variable domain reads DTGVSQNPRHKITKRGQNVTFRCDPISEHNRLYWYRQTLGQGPEFLTYFQNEAQLEKSRLLSDRFSAERPKGSFSTLEIQRTEQGDSAMYLCASSLVGGEDEAFFGQGTRLTVV.